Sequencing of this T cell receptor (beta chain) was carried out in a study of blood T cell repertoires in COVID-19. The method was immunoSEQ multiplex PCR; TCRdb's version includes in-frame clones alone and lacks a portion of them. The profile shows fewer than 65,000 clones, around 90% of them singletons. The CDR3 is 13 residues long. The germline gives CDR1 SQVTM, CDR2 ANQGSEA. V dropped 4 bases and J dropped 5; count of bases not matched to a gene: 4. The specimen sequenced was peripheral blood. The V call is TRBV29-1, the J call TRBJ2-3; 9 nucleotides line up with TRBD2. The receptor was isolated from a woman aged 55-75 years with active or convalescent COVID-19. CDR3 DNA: TGCAGCGTTGGAAGCGGGGGGAAAGATACGCAGTATTTT. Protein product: CSVGSGGKDTQYF.